This entry features one T cell receptor beta chain sequence. Antigen: not known. This specimen belongs to a study of cytomegalovirus exposure and HLA in healthy donors. Whole-study results and caveats: Rare sequences made up most TCRs, while some public TCRs were found in many donors. Among TCR beta chains, those listed as cytomegalovirus-associated numbered around 160.

Libraries were prepared by immunoSEQ multiplex PCR; TCRdb keeps only in-frame clonotypes and omits some of them. The repertoire has roughly 86,000 clones, 96% of them found once; the top ten carry 1.5% to 2%. The donors were members of the approximately 130-subject validation cohort (separate from the roughly 670-subject first cohort). The V and J ends lost 3 bases and 6 bases respectively, with 15 bases between them. The CDR3 runs 15 residues. CDR1 and CDR2 (germline): MNHEY, SMNVEV (reference sequence). This sequence originates from a man between 18 and 29 years old in good health and CMV-seropositive. The chain joins TRBV27 to TRBJ1-5, with D perhaps matching TRBD1 (6 bases). Sequencing used PBMCs. The CDR3: CASSFGGPGGQPQHF. As DNA, the CDR3 is TGTGCCAGCAGTTTCGGGGGGCCTGGTGGTCAGCCCCAGCATTTT.